A single sample is the source of the 25 T cell receptor beta chains below, sequenced in a study of blood T cell repertoires in COVID-19. The method was immunoSEQ multiplex PCR; TCRdb's version includes in-frame clones alone and lacks a portion of them. Found here are just over 250,000 clones, about 87% of them singletons; the top ten hold 2% to 2.5%. Sequencing was performed on peripheral blood. The receptor source for this set is a woman aged 45-60 years with acute or convalescent COVID-19.

This clone was counted a single time. In DNA, the CDR3 is TGCGCCAGCAGGTACGGGACTACGAACACAGATACGCAGTATTTT. It encodes CASRYGTTNTDTQYF. This chain joins TRBV5-1 and TRBJ2-3, with 7 nucleotides matching TRBD2. J lost 2 bases, V lost 5 bases, and 8 bases had no gene match. This CDR3 contains 15 residues. CDR1 is SGHRS and CDR2 is YFSETQ in the germline V gene.

The J gene is TRBJ1-1, the V gene TRBV28; 7 nucleotides match TRBD1. J was trimmed by 11 bases and V by 4 bases; bases with no gene match: 7. Germline loops: CDR1 MDHEN, CDR2 SYDVKM. This CDR3 has 12 amino acids. This chain's CDR3 is CASSSLQGRAFF. In DNA form, the CDR3 reads TGTGCCAGCAGTTCCCTACAGGGGCGGGCTTTCTTT.

The V gene is TRBV6-5, the J gene TRBJ2-7; 12 bases are a match to TRBD1. CDR3 length: 15 amino acids. Germline CDR1 and CDR2: MNHEY and SVGAGI. J lost 6 bases, V lost 3 bases, and 6 bases had no gene match. The CDR3 loop is CASSYGTGGPFEQYF. CDR3 bases: TGTGCCAGCAGTTATGGGACAGGGGGCCCATTCGAGCAGTACTTC.

This clone was picked up a small number of times. The V call is TRBV7-2, the J call TRBJ1-1; D remains ambiguous. There are 13 residues in the CDR3. V was cut by 4 bases and J by 0 bases, with 6 bases left in between. Germline values: CDR1 SGHTA, CDR2 FQGNSA. CDR3 nucleotides: TGTGCCAGCAGCTCATCCATGAACACTGAAGCTTTCTTT. Protein sequence: CASSSSMNTEAFF.

The chain joins TRBV28 to TRBJ2-2, with TRBD2 identical over 10 bases. The CDR3 contains 16 residues. V shed 3 bases, J shed 0 bases, and the junction held 1 base outside the gene matches. The germline V gene encodes CDR1 MDHEN and CDR2 SYDVKM. DNA for the CDR3: TGTGCCAGCAGTTTTAGCGGGAGGCCGAACACCGGGGAGCTGTTTTTT. Amino acids: CASSFSGRPNTGELFF.

This clone came up once. This chain connects TRBV28 to TRBJ1-5; 10 bases are a match to TRBD1. Trimming at V came to 7 bases and at J to 7 bases, leaving 10 bases not matched to a gene. The CDR3 runs to 15 residues. Looked up from germline, CDR1 is MDHEN and CDR2 is SYDVKM. In DNA, the CDR3 is TGTGCCAGCAACCCGGGACAGGGGCGGGAGCAGCCCCAGCATTTT. Translating it yields CASNPGQGREQPQHF.

The chain has TRBV3-1 (or the pseudogene TRBV3-2) and TRBJ2-6; TRBD1 matches 9 bases. V lost 4 bases to trimming and J lost 0 bases; unmatched junction nucleotides: 4. Looked up from germline, CDR1 is LGHDT and CDR2 is YNNKEL (reference sequence). The CDR3 sequence is 17 residues long. CDR3 bases: TGTGCCAGCAGCCGGGACAGGGTTAGCTCTGGGGCCAACGTCCTGACTTTC. As protein: CASSRDRVSSGANVLTF.

The chain recombines TRBV3-1 (or the pseudogene TRBV3-2) with TRBJ1-2, with a weak D call TRBD1 (5 bases). The length of the CDR3 is 14 residues. V was pared by 4 bases and J by 5 bases, with 14 bases between. Per germline, CDR1 LGHDT and CDR2 YNNKEL (reference sequence). The CDR3 coding sequence is TGTGCCAGCAGCCGAGAGACAGCCAATTATGGCTACACCTTC. This encodes CASSRETANYGYTF.

The genes are TRBV11-3 and TRBJ2-3, with TRBD2 matching over 11 bases. CDR1 is SGHNT and CDR2 is YENEEA in the germline V gene. The CDR3 loop spans 15 amino acids. J was trimmed by 1 base and V by 4 bases; bases with no gene match: 1. This chain's CDR3 is CASSWGLAGTDTQYF. The CDR3 nucleotides read TGTGCCAGCAGCTGGGGACTAGCGGGCACAGATACGCAGTATTTT.

This chain connects TRBV7-9 to TRBJ1-3, with 8 nucleotides matching TRBD1. The junction had 12 bases not matched to a gene; V was cut back by 7 bases and J by 4 bases. The CDR3 totals 16 residues. Germline lookup yields CDR1 SEHNR and CDR2 FQNEAQ (reference sequence). The DNA of the CDR3 is TGTGCCAGCAAAATCTTGGACAGGGCGAACGGAAACACCATATATTTT. As protein: CASKILDRANGNTIYF.

CDR3 bases: TGTGCCAGCAGTTTCTCAGGGTGGAGTCTCTACGAGCAGTACTTC. It yields the protein CASSFSGWSLYEQYF. The chain links TRBV27 to TRBJ2-7; D is possibly TRBD1 (5 bases). CDR3 length equals 15 residues. Germline V gene data show CDR1 as MNHEY and CDR2 as SMNVEV (reference sequence). V lost 3 bases and J 3 bases, leaving 15 bases between the germline ends.

This chain connects TRBV19 to TRBJ2-3, with D tentatively TRBD2 (6 bases). CDR3 size: 15 residues. Trimming shortened V by 4 bases and J by 3 bases, and 14 bases separated the two germline ends. Per germline, CDR1 LNHDA and CDR2 SQIVND (reference sequence). DNA for the CDR3: TGTGCCAGTAGTACCAGCTTAGCGGATACAGATACGCAGTATTTT. Protein product: CASSTSLADTDTQYF.

This rearrangement joins TRBV9 to TRBJ2-3; 7 bases match TRBD2. From germline, CDR1 is SGDLS and CDR2 YYNGEE. This CDR3 is 14 amino acids long. J was trimmed by 0 bases and V by 4 bases; bases with no gene match: 2. This chain's CDR3 is CASSREVSTDTQYF. CDR3 DNA: TGTGCCAGCAGCCGGGAGGTGAGCACAGATACGCAGTATTTT.

The V and J genes are TRBV6-2 or TRBV6-3 and TRBJ2-1, with 12 bases that match TRBD2. The CDR3 runs 15 residues. Germline V gives CDR1 MNHEY, CDR2 SVGEGT. Losses at the gene ends were 2 bases for V and 7 bases for J; bases not matched to a gene: 3. CDR3 nucleotide sequence: TGTGCCAGCAGTTACACCCTAGCGGGAGGGAATGAGCAGTTCTTC. As protein: CASSYTLAGGNEQFF.

This chain links TRBV19 with TRBJ1-5, with D hard to call. CDR1 LNHDA and CDR2 SQIVND come from the germline V gene (reference sequence). The V end lost 7 bases, the J end lost 4 bases, and 14 bases lay between the germline ends. The CDR3 contains 14 residues. CDR3: CASTRGLGNQPQHF. The CDR3 DNA is TGTGCCAGTACGCGAGGTTTAGGAAATCAGCCCCAGCATTTT.

The chain couples TRBV5-4 to TRBJ2-3; 7 nucleotides agree with TRBD1. V lost 1 base, J lost 4 bases, and 6 bases stayed unmatched. Germline lookup yields CDR1 SGHNT and CDR2 YYREEE (reference sequence). The CDR3 spans 15 residues. As DNA, the CDR3 is TGTGCCAGCAGCTTGCATAGGGGGCGCGCAGATACGCAGTATTTT. Its translation: CASSLHRGRADTQYF. The whole variable domain, filled in from reference TRBV5-4 and TRBJ2-3, reads ETGVTQSPTHLIKTRGQQVTLRCSSQSGHNTVSWYQQALGQGPQFIFQYYREEENGRGNFPPRFSGLQFPNYSSELNVNALELDDSALYLCASSLHRGRADTQYFGPGTRLTVL.

V gene TRBV21-1 combines with J gene TRBJ2-1; the DNA was not used to check the table's D call, TRBD2. TRBV21-1 is classified as a pseudogene. This CDR3 comprises 16 residues. CDR3 in DNA: TGTGCCAGCAGCAAAGTGGAGGCCAGCTCCTACAATGAGCAGTTCTTC. Amino acid sequence: CASSKVEASSYNEQFF.

The sample holds one count of this clone. The chain is built from TRBV5-1 and TRBJ1-2; a weak D match, TRBD1 (5 bases). CDR3 length: 13 amino acids. Trimming took off 4 bases at V and 3 bases at J, with 10 bases between the two ends. Germline lookup yields CDR1 SGHRS and CDR2 YFSETQ. Here the CDR3 DNA reads TGCGCCAGCAGCCCGGGAGGGGACTATGGCTACACCTTC. It codes for CASSPGGDYGYTF.

The chain recombines TRBV6-2 or TRBV6-3 with TRBJ2-7, with 10 positions matching TRBD2. This CDR3 has 18 amino acids. J was trimmed by 5 bases and V by 0 bases; bases with no gene match: 13. Per the germline V gene, CDR1 is MNHEY and CDR2 is SVGEGT. The CDR3 reads CASSYSRLPLAGFDEQYF. The CDR3 DNA reads as TGTGCCAGCAGTTACTCGAGGCTCCCACTAGCGGGGTTCGACGAGCAGTACTTC.

This clone was picked up one time. CDR3 residues: CASSYSGLAGGGETQYF. The CDR3 DNA reads TGTGCCAGCAGCTATTCAGGACTAGCGGGAGGGGGAGAGACCCAGTACTTC. The chain is built from TRBV7-2 and TRBJ2-5, with TRBD2 identical over 15 bases. The CDR3 is made up of 17 amino acids. Germline V gene sequence: CDR1 SGHTA, CDR2 FQGNSA. J was trimmed by 4 bases and V by 4 bases; bases with no gene match: 7.

The gene calls are TRBV7-8 and TRBJ2-3, with TRBD2 matching over 7 bases. This CDR3 spans 17 amino acids. Trimming took 7 bases from V and 0 from J; bases not matched to a gene: 13. Per the germline V gene, CDR1 is SGHVS and CDR2 is FQNEAQ. In DNA, the CDR3 is TGTGCCAGCACCGCCAAAGGGGCGGGAGAAAGCACAGATACGCAGTATTTT. Translation: CASTAKGAGESTDTQYF.

This clone has only one observation. The rearrangement uses TRBV25-1 and TRBJ2-2; no reliable D call. The germline CDR1 and CDR2 sequences are MGHDK and SYGVNS. V lost 6 bases and J 1 base, leaving 6 bases between the germline ends. The CDR3 covers 13 residues. The chain's CDR3 is CASSRLNTGELFF. DNA for the CDR3: TGTGCCAGCAGCAGGTTGAACACCGGGGAGCTGTTTTTT.

This chain joins TRBV11-3 and TRBJ2-1; perhaps TRBD1 as D (6 bases). The CDR3 length is 13 residues. Per the germline V gene, CDR1 is SGHNT and CDR2 is YENEEA. The ends were cut back, 5 bases at V and 7 bases at J, with 12 bases in the middle. In nucleotides, the CDR3 is TGTGCCAGCAGCCCAGCTAGGGGGAATGAGCAGTTCTTC. This gives the protein CASSPARGNEQFF.

This clone turned up a few times. The chain combines TRBV29-1 with TRBJ1-4; 9 bases match TRBD1. Germline V lookup: CDR1 SQVTM, CDR2 ANQGSEA. V shed 6 bases and J 7 bases; nucleotides not matched to a gene: 9. This CDR3 is 14 amino acids long. The CDR3, as DNA: TGCAGCGTAGCGATACAGGGGGCATTTGAAAAACTGTTTTTT. It specifies CSVAIQGAFEKLFF.

The J gene is TRBJ1-1, the V gene TRBV4-1; no reliable D call. The CDR3 has 11 amino acids. Trimming took off 3 bases at V and 7 bases at J, with 6 bases between the two ends. Germline loops: CDR1 MGHRA, CDR2 YSYEKL. CDR3 sequence: CASSQRGEAFF. The CDR3 DNA is TGCGCCAGCAGCCAGAGAGGTGAAGCTTTCTTT.